This T cell receptor (beta chain) was captured by sequencing in a study of T cell clonality in common variable immunodeficiency (dated by TCRdb to 2015 to 2017). The paper as a whole reports these results and caveats: Compared with healthy controls, CVID subjects showed increased TCRbeta clonality (t-test p = 0.018), a feature most characteristic of about a third of subjects. Reportedly, TCRbeta sequences from CVID had fewer deletions and N-nucleotide insertions, and highly modified clones with 13 or more V deletions were absent from CVID. According to the authors, finding the cause of the higher clonality in CVID would require sequencing the repertoires of T cell subpopulations. Fewer TCRbeta clones were shared among CVID subjects than among healthy controls (p < 0.0001). Correlations between repertoire features and clinical complications were limited by patient heterogeneity within the CVID cohort. Although equal DNA input was used, an average of approximately 82,000 unique sequences per sample was obtained for controls, compared with about 29,000 for CVID samples.

Via the germline V gene (reference sequence), CDR1 is LNHDA and CDR2 SQIVND. Trimmed from V: 5 bases; trimmed from J: 0 bases; junction bases lacking a gene match: 11. CDR3 length: 17 amino acids, cysteine to phenylalanine. The 42 bases shown cover part of the CDR3, and their frame starts at base 1. This clone was seen a few times. Its antigen is unknown. The missing CDR3 end, 3 residues past where the read stops, is filled in from the germline J gene. For sequencing, equivalent amounts of genomic DNA were input from CVID and control samples. For every sample, a 60 bp segment covering the rearranged TCRbeta CDR3 region was amplified and then sequenced. TCRbeta amplification used the immunoSEQ assay, a bias-corrected multiplex PCR with high-throughput sequencing. The published analysis was carried out like this. Each unique nucleotide sequence was treated as a clone and annotated with V, D and J genes, copy number and frequency. Sequences were labeled productive if in frame, and non-productive if out of frame or containing stop codons. Clonality was calculated from Shannon's entropy as previously described. The predicted amino acid sequences of productive clones were used to derive mean CDR3 Kyte-Doolittle hydropathy. The R hclust function was used to hierarchically cluster scaled V gene usage with Manhattan distance and complete linkage. Sharing of clones by CDR3 amino acid sequence was evaluated by resampling 12 repertoires per group over 100 rounds. The repertoires were searched for some 70 published EBV-specific TCRbeta sequences and nearly 250 published CMV-specific TCRbeta sequences. Two CVID samples yielding fewer than 10,000 sequences were excluded from analysis, leaving approximately 40 CVID repertoires. The source is immuneACCESS, and TCRdb retained only in-frame sequences with V and J called. Part of the clones is not carried over; for the studies checked, unresolved V genes explain less than half of this, and the remainder is unexplained. V and J calls plus clone size are reproduced from that table; the DNA served to infer D and trimming. For this sample the table reports under 20,000 clones, with no clone seen just once. The ten top clones hold roughly 12% of the sample.

CVID was diagnosed by standard criteria: serum IgG, IgA and/or IgM reduced below normal range, plus specific antibody deficiency. A total of 40 to 45 subjects (approximately 15 female and 30 or so male; age range roughly 9 to 70 years, mean age around 42) were included in the CVID group. Both CVID patients and healthy controls were predominantly of Caucasian heritage. At the time of study participation, every CVID subject had been on replacement immunoglobulin therapy for at least one year. At the time of blood collection, no CVID subject was ill or was being treated with immunomodulatory or immunosuppressive medication. Heparinized peripheral whole blood samples of about 5 to 8 ml were collected from each donor. TCRbeta CDR3 repertoires were sequenced from genomic DNA of adults with common variable immune deficiency (CVID) and healthy adult controls. Diluted blood was subjected to density centrifugation over Hypaque 1077 or Ficoll-Paque for isolation of peripheral blood mononuclear cells. Genomic DNA was extracted from unsorted mononuclear cells by Qiagen column purification or by a centrifugation-based method.

This sequence originates from a human donor with common variable immunodeficiency. Sequencing was done on a sample of peripheral blood mononuclear cells. The V gene is TRBV19 and the J gene is TRBJ2-5, with 8 bases matching TRBD2. The CDR3 is CASSSRGGVPNQETQYF. The CDR3 DNA, read in part, is TGTGCCAGTAGTTCACGGGGGGGCGTCCCGAACCAAGAGACC. Where the CDR3 stops, the reference TRBV19 and TRBJ2-5 genes take over; the full variable domain is DGGITQSPKYLFRKEGQNVTLSCEQNLNHDAMYWYRQDPGQGLRLIYYSQIVNDFQKGDIAEGYSVSREKKESFPLTVTSAQKNPTAFYLCASSSRGGVPNQETQYFGPGTRLLVL.